This TCR beta chain was found in a study of shared clonotypes between healthy human individuals. This CDR3 has 13 residues. The germline V and J ends were trimmed by 7 bases and 3 bases, with 11 bases remaining between them. Germline V CDR1 and CDR2: SNHLY, FYNNEI. The protocol was immunoSEQ multiplex PCR, while the TCRdb copy is restricted to in-frame clones and leaves out a portion. The sample lists about a million clones, about 76% occurring once. This TCR was sampled from a man between 18 and 35 years old in good health. What was sequenced was memory CD4+ T cells sorted from blood. The subset is: CD45RA-negative fraction. The chain carries TRBV2 and TRBJ2-3; possibly TRBD2 for D (6 bases). The CDR3 coding sequence is TGTGCCAGCAAGGGCGGGGTGACAGATACGCAGTATTTT. This encodes CASKGGVTDTQYF. Drawing the rest from reference TRBV2 and TRBJ2-3, the complete variable domain is EPEVTQTPSHQVTQMGQEVILRCVPISNHLYFYWYRQILGQKVEFLVSFYNNEISEKSEIFDDQFSVERPDGSNFTLKIRSTKLEDSAMYFCASKGGVTDTQYFGPGTRLTVL.